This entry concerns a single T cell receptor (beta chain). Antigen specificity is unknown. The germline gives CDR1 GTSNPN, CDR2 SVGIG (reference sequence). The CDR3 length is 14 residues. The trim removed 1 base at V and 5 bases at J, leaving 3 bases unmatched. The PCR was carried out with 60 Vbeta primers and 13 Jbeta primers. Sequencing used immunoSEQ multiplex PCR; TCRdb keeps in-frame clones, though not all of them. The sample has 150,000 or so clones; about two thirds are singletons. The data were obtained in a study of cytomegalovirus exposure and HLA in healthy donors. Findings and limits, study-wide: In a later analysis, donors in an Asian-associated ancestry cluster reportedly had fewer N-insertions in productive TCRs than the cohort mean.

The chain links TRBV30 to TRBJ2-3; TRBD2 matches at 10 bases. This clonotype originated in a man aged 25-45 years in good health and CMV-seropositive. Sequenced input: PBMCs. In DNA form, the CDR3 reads TGTGCCTGGAGTGGCCGACTAGCGGGAGATACGCAGTATTTT. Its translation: CAWSGRLAGDTQYF. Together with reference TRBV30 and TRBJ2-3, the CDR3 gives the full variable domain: SQTIHQWPATLVQPVGSPLSLECTVEGTSNPNLYWYRQAAGRGLQLLFYSVGIGQISSEVPQNLSASRPQDRQFILSSKKLLLSDSGFYLCAWSGRLAGDTQYFGPGTRLTVL.